This passage covers 19 T cell receptor beta chains from one sample sequenced in a study of T cell responses to AZD1222 COVID-19 vaccine. Using immunoSEQ multiplex PCR, the repertoire was profiled, and TCRdb retains in-frame clones only, with some absent. The sample lists some 150,000 clones; about 82% were seen once. The specimen was peripheral blood, collected 28 days after the second AZD1222 dose. The receptor set was obtained from an adult who received the AZD1222 COVID-19 vaccine.

This rearrangement joins TRBV30 to TRBJ2-7, with 9 positions matching TRBD1. CDR3 length: 13 residues. The germline V gene has CDR1 GTSNPN and CDR2 SVGIG (reference sequence). Germline trimming cut 8 bases from V and 0 bases from J; bases unmatched to any gene: 5. For the CDR3, the DNA is TGTGCCGGGGGACAGGGACCCTCCTACGAGCAGTACTTC. Encoded protein: CAGGQGPSYEQYF. Full variable domain (rest looked up from reference TRBV30 and TRBJ2-7): SQTIHQWPATLVQPVGSPLSLECTVEGTSNPNLYWYRQAAGRGLQLLFYSVGIGQISSEVPQNLSASRPQDRQFILSSKKLLLSDSGFYLCAGGQGPSYEQYFGPGTRLTVT.

This chain uses TRBV7-9 with TRBJ1-2, with a tentative D call TRBD1 (5 bases). The CDR3 sequence is 15 residues long. CDR1 and CDR2 from the germline V gene are SEHNR and FQNEAQ (reference sequence). V dropped 3 bases and J dropped 8 bases, with 19 bases sitting between them. The CDR3 loop is CASSFGSGGRDGYTF. The CDR3 DNA reads TGTGCCAGCAGCTTCGGAAGTGGGGGACGGGACGGCTACACCTTC.

V is TRBV5-1 and J is TRBJ2-2; 11 bases match TRBD2. Trimming at V came to 1 base and at J to 5 bases, leaving 10 bases not matched to a gene. The CDR3 runs to 18 residues. The germline CDR1 and CDR2 sequences are SGHRS and YFSETQ. The chain's CDR3 is CASSLIILAGDGTGELFF. The CDR3 DNA reads as TGCGCCAGCAGCTTGATAATACTAGCGGGAGACGGTACCGGGGAGCTGTTTTTT.

The rearrangement joins TRBV20-1 to TRBJ1-1; D not certain. Trimming stripped 4 bases from V and 5 bases from J, with 5 bases between. The CDR3 runs to 10 residues. Germline loops: CDR1 DFQATT, CDR2 SNEGSKA (reference sequence). CDR3 protein: CSAKETEAFF. In nucleotides, the CDR3 is TGCAGTGCTAAGGAGACTGAAGCTTTCTTT.

The genes are TRBV20-1 and TRBJ1-4, with D uncertain. This CDR3 has 10 residues. The V gene's germline CDR1 is DFQATT and CDR2 SNEGSKA (reference sequence). This CDR3 is CSAFEEKLFF. The CDR3, as DNA: TGCAGCGCATTCGAAGAAAAACTGTTTTTT.

The chain joins TRBV27 to TRBJ1-4; D uncertain. V was pared by 5 bases and J by 7 bases, with 14 bases between. Germline CDR1 and CDR2: MNHEY and SMNVEV (reference sequence). The CDR3 contains 14 residues. The CDR3 DNA sequence: TGTGCCAGCAGTACTACGACTTGGGGTGAAAAACTGTTTTTT. This translates into CASSTTTWGEKLFF.

V and J are TRBV12-3 or TRBV12-4 and TRBJ1-1; perhaps TRBD1 as D (6 bases). The CDR3 length is 13 residues. The V end was cut by 3 bases, the J end by 7 bases, with 12 bases between. DNA of the CDR3: TGTGCCAGCAGTTTCAGACAGGTGGGTGAAGCTTTCTTT. As protein: CASSFRQVGEAFF.

The chain employs TRBV2 and TRBJ1-1, with 10 bases aligning to TRBD1. The CDR3 runs 16 residues. V lost 4 bases to trimming and J lost 2 bases; unmatched junction nucleotides: 7. Germline lookup yields CDR1 SNHLY and CDR2 FYNNEI. DNA for the CDR3: TGTGCCAGCAGTGGGGACAGGGGCATGGGAAACACTGAAGCTTTCTTT. Its translation is CASSGDRGMGNTEAFF.

V is TRBV9 and J is TRBJ2-1; D remains unclear. The germline V gene has CDR1 SGDLS and CDR2 YYNGEE. The V end lost 4 bases, the J end lost 3 bases, and 2 bases lay between the germline ends. This CDR3 contains 11 residues. CDR3: CASSFYNEQFF. CDR3 sequence (DNA): TGTGCCAGCAGCTTCTACAATGAGCAGTTCTTC.

This rearrangement joins TRBV7-2 to TRBJ1-1; weak D call: TRBD1 (6 bases). This CDR3 comprises 14 residues. CDR1 is SGHTA, CDR2 FQGNSA, per germline. The ends were cut back, 3 bases at V and 4 bases at J, with 12 bases in the middle. The DNA of the CDR3 is TGTGCCAGCAGCTTGTCACAGGGCAGCACTGAAGCTTTCTTT. Amino acid sequence: CASSLSQGSTEAFF.

The chain is built from TRBV3-1 (or the pseudogene TRBV3-2) and TRBJ1-6, with TRBD1 as a possible D gene (6 bases). The CDR3 consists of 12 residues. V dropped 10 bases and J dropped 8 bases, with 12 bases sitting between them. The V gene's germline CDR1 is LGHDT and CDR2 YNNKEL (reference sequence). The CDR3 spells CATGTWDSPLHF. The CDR3 DNA follows: TGTGCCACCGGGACATGGGATTCACCCCTCCACTTT.

The chain joins TRBV27 to TRBJ1-4; D gene unclear. The CDR3 totals 15 residues. Trimming cost V 0 bases and J 4 bases, with 9 bases left between them. Germline CDR1 and CDR2: MNHEY and SMNVEV (reference sequence). DNA of the CDR3: TGTGCCAGCAGTTTATCGTCCGGACTTAATGAAAAACTGTTTTTT. Translated: CASSLSSGLNEKLFF. The full variable domain, in which reference TRBV27 and TRBJ1-4 provide the parts outside the CDR3, is EAQVTQNPRYLITVTGKKLTVTCSQNMNHEYMSWYRQDPGLGLRQIYYSMNVEVTDKGDVPEGYKVSRKEKRNFPLILESPSPNQTSLYFCASSLSSGLNEKLFFGSGTQLSVL.

The V call is TRBV28, the J call TRBJ1-2; D is ambiguous. CDR1 MDHEN and CDR2 SYDVKM come from the germline V gene. CDR3 length: 13 residues. V lost 6 bases to trimming and J lost 3 bases, with 11 bases between them. The CDR3: CASSYTRYYGYTF. In nucleotides, the CDR3 is TGTGCCAGCAGCTATACTAGATACTATGGCTACACCTTC.

This clone was seen a few times. The CDR3 region has the DNA TGTGCCAGCAGCGCCGAGGCTAGCGGGAGCACCAAGACCCAGTACTTC. Its translation: CASSAEASGSTKTQYF. The chain uses TRBV7-2 and TRBJ2-5; 10 bases agree with TRBD2. After removal of 5 bases from V and 6 bases from J, the junction contained 12 bases not matched to a gene. The CDR3 consists of 16 residues. Germline V gene sequence: CDR1 SGHTA, CDR2 FQGNSA.

V usage is TRBV7-9 and J usage is TRBJ1-2; 7 nucleotides match TRBD1. The germline V gene encodes CDR1 SEHNR and CDR2 FQNEAQ (reference sequence). There are 17 residues in the CDR3. The V segment lost 5 bases and the J segment 1 base; nucleotides outside the gene matches: 13. The CDR3 DNA reads TGTGCCAGCAGCACTCGACAGGGAGTTCGCGGTAACTATGGCTACACCTTC. This encodes CASSTRQGVRGNYGYTF.

CDR3 DNA: TGTGCCATCACTCCCGACAGGGGTCGAGAGACCCAGTACTTC. Protein sequence: CAITPDRGRETQYF. The V gene is TRBV10-3, the J gene TRBJ2-5; 8 bases match TRBD1. The length of the CDR3 is 14 residues. With V trimmed by 7 bases and J by 4 bases, 8 bases remained unmatched. The V gene's germline CDR1 is ENHRY and CDR2 SYGVKD.

This sequence joins TRBV6-5 and TRBJ2-7; D might be TRBD2 (7 bases). With 4 bases removed from V and 3 bases from J, the gap between germline ends came to 16 bases. The CDR3 is made up of 15 amino acids. CDR1 and CDR2 (germline): MNHEY, SVGAGI. In DNA form, the CDR3 reads TGTGCCAGCAGTTCCCCAGGACAGCGGGGCTACGAGCAGTACTTC. Residues: CASSSPGQRGYEQYF.

The chain couples TRBV18 to TRBJ1-5; 8 positions agree with TRBD1. In germline, CDR1 is KGHSH, CDR2 LQKENI. The CDR3 length is 15 residues. Germline trimming cut 1 base from V and 2 bases from J; bases unmatched to any gene: 1. The CDR3 region has the DNA TGTGCCAGCTCACCACAACAGGGGGGCAATCAGCCCCAGCATTTT. Translating gives CASSPQQGGNQPQHF.

This chain links TRBV6-5 with TRBJ2-1; the match to TRBD2 covers 9 bases. Losses at the gene ends were 6 bases for V and 6 bases for J; bases not matched to a gene: 9. The CDR3 has 15 residues. Germline V gives CDR1 MNHEY, CDR2 SVGAGI. CDR3 DNA: TGTGCCAGCAGCGGTATTGTTAGCGGGAGCAATGAGCAGTTCTTC. This gives the protein CASSGIVSGSNEQFF.